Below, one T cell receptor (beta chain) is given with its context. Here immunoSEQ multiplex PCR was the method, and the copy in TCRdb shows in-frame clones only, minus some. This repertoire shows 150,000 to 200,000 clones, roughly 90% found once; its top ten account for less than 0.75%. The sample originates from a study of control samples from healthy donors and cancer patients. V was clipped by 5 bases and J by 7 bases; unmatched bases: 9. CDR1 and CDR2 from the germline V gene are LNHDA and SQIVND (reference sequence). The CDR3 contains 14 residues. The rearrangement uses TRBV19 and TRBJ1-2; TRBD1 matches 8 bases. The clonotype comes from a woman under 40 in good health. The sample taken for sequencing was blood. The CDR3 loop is CASSDPGRGPGYTF. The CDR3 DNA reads TGTGCCAGTAGTGACCCGGGCAGGGGGCCTGGCTACACCTTC. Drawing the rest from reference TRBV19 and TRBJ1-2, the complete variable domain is DGGITQSPKYLFRKEGQNVTLSCEQNLNHDAMYWYRQDPGQGLRLIYYSQIVNDFQKGDIAEGYSVSREKKESFPLTVTSAQKNPTAFYLCASSDPGRGPGYTFGSGTRLTVV.